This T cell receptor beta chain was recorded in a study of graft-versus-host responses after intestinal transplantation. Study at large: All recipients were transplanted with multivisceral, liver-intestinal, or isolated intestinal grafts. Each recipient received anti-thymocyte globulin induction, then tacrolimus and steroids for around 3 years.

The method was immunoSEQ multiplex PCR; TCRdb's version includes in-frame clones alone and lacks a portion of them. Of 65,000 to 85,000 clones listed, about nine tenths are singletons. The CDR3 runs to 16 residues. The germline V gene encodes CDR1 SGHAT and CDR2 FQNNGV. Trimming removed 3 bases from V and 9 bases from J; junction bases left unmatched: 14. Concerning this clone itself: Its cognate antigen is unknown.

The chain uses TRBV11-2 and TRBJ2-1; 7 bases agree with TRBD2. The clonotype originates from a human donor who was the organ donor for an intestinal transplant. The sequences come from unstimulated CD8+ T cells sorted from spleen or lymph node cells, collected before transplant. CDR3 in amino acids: CASSFVGEGYQVEQFF. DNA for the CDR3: TGTGCCAGCAGCTTCGTCGGGGAGGGATATCAGGTTGAGCAGTTCTTC.